The 11 T cell receptor beta chains listed next were all sequenced from one sample in a study of early T cells in non-severe SARS-CoV-2 infection. A single record per CDR3 protein comes from TCRdb applying MiXCR to the 5' RACE reads. The sample lists about 25,000 distinct CDR3 sequences, around 5.8% occurring once. Sequenced: whole blood. Receptors were obtained from an adult who was a healthcare worker with PCR-confirmed SARS-CoV-2 infection or an uninfected control (not recorded which).

This clonotype was seen at least ten times. This rearrangement joins TRBV14 to TRBJ1-6; D perhaps matches TRBD1 (6 bases). Looked up from germline, CDR1 is SGHDN and CDR2 is FVKESK. The CDR3 loop spans 15 amino acids. Deletions cut 3 bases from V and 2 bases from J, with 8 bases between. CDR3 protein: CASSQWDTYNSPLHF. DNA of the CDR3: TGTGCCAGCAGCCAGTGGGACACCTATAATTCACCCCTCCACTTT.

By frequency in the sample, this clonotype is medium-sized. This rearrangement joins TRBV28 to TRBJ2-7; TRBD1 matches at 7 bases. Trimming removed 4 bases from V and 2 bases from J; junction bases left unmatched: 5. The CDR3 runs to 14 residues. Germline V CDR1 and CDR2: MDHEN, SYDVKM. Here the CDR3 reads CASSSGTVPYEQYF. CDR3 DNA sequence: TGTGCCAGCAGTTCCGGGACAGTGCCCTACGAGCAGTACTTC. Full variable domain (outside the CDR3, taken from reference TRBV28 and TRBJ2-7): DVKVTQSSRYLVKRTGEKVFLECVQDMDHENMFWYRQDPGLGLRLIYFSYDVKMKEKGDIPEGYSVSREKKERFSLILESASTNQTSMYLCASSSGTVPYEQYFGPGTRLTVT.

This clonotype was seen repeatedly, ten times or more. J is TRBJ2-3 and V is TRBV4-3; 9 bases are shared with TRBD2. The CDR3 extends over 16 amino acids. The germline V gene has CDR1 LGHNA and CDR2 YSLEER. V lost 1 base, J lost 6 bases, and 8 bases stayed unmatched. For the CDR3, the DNA is TGCGCCAGCAGCCAAGGGGTAGCGGGGGCTTTTGATACGCAGTATTTT. The encoded protein is CASSQGVAGAFDTQYF.

Note on this clonotype: Being one base from a much bigger clone, this may be a read error. This chain links TRBV20-1 with TRBJ2-1; 9 bases map to TRBD1. The CDR3 loop spans 13 amino acids. Per germline, CDR1 DFQATT and CDR2 SNEGSKA (reference sequence). The CDR3 DNA is TGCAGTACTAGGGCGGACAGGGGAAATGAGCAGTTCTTC. Its translation is CSTRADRGNEQFF.

This sequence joins TRBV18 and TRBJ2-5; D is ambiguous. Trimming cost V 6 bases and J 1 base, with 12 bases left between them. The CDR3 is 14 amino acids. CDR1 KGHSH and CDR2 LQKENI come from the germline V gene. The CDR3 loop is CASSTPGRQETQYF. The CDR3 region has the DNA TGTGCCAGCTCTACCCCAGGTCGCCAAGAGACCCAGTACTTC.

At least ten counts were recorded for this clonotype. The chain employs TRBV6-6 and TRBJ2-3; 9 bases match TRBD1. V shed 8 bases, J shed 1 base, and the junction held 4 bases outside the gene matches. The CDR3 runs 14 residues. Germline V gives CDR1 MNHNY, CDR2 SVGAGI (reference sequence). The CDR3 loop is CASQGQGGTDTQYF. The CDR3 DNA is TGTGCCAGCCAGGGACAGGGAGGCACAGATACGCAGTATTTT.

This clonotype was observed many times. The CDR3 DNA reads TGTGCCAGCAGCTTAGGTCCAAACTACGAGCAGTACTTC. Protein product: CASSLGPNYEQYF. The V call is TRBV7-2, the J call TRBJ2-7; unclear D gene. Germline V gene data show CDR1 as SGHTA and CDR2 as FQGNSA. V was shortened by 1 base and J by 3 bases, with 7 bases between the two germline ends. The CDR3 is made up of 13 amino acids. Full variable domain (remainder filled in from reference TRBV7-2 and TRBJ2-7): GAGVSQSPSNKVTEKGKDVELRCDPISGHTALYWYRQSLGQGLEFLIYFQGNSAPDKSGLPSDRFSAERTGGSVSTLTIQRTQQEDSAVYLCASSLGPNYEQYFGPGTRLTVT.

There are many counts of this clonotype. The V gene is TRBV19, the J gene TRBJ1-5; D gene unclear. Per germline, CDR1 LNHDA and CDR2 SQIVND (reference sequence). The CDR3 is 15 residues long. Trimming took off 5 bases at V and 7 bases at J, with 18 bases between the two ends. The CDR3 is CASSPRDWANQPQHF. CDR3 coding DNA: TGTGCCAGTAGTCCCCGAGATTGGGCCAACCAGCCCCAGCATTTT. The full variable domain, its missing parts supplied by reference TRBV19 and TRBJ1-5, is DGGITQSPKYLFRKEGQNVTLSCEQNLNHDAMYWYRQDPGQGLRLIYYSQIVNDFQKGDIAEGYSVSREKKESFPLTVTSAQKNPTAFYLCASSPRDWANQPQHFGDGTRLSIL.

By share, this clonotype counts as medium-sized. V and J are TRBV5-1 and TRBJ2-1; possible D gene TRBD1, 6 bases. The CDR3 loop spans 14 amino acids. Trimming shortened V by 2 bases and J by 6 bases, and 12 bases separated the two germline ends. The germline V gene encodes CDR1 SGHRS and CDR2 YFSETQ. The DNA of the CDR3 is TGCGCCAGCAGCTTCGACAGGTTGCGCAATGAGCAGTTCTTC. Its protein product is CASSFDRLRNEQFF.

This clonotype was observed many times. The rearrangement uses TRBV4-1 and TRBJ2-4, with a tentative D call TRBD2 (5 bases). This CDR3 is built from 14 residues. The germline V and J ends were trimmed by 2 bases and 4 bases, with 9 bases remaining between them. The V gene's germline CDR1 is MGHRA and CDR2 YSYEKL. The CDR3 protein is CASSQWGEKNIQYF. CDR3 coding DNA: TGCGCCAGCAGCCAATGGGGAGAGAAAAACATTCAGTACTTC.

This clonotype was seen at least ten times. The rearrangement uses TRBV5-1 and TRBJ2-2, with D tentatively TRBD2 (6 bases). The CDR3 is made up of 14 amino acids. CDR1 is SGHRS and CDR2 is YFSETQ in the germline V gene. With 3 bases removed from V and 7 bases from J, the gap between germline ends came to 13 bases. The CDR3 is CASSSTDGGGELFF. CDR3 nucleotides: TGCGCCAGCAGCTCCACGGACGGGGGCGGGGAGCTGTTTTTT.